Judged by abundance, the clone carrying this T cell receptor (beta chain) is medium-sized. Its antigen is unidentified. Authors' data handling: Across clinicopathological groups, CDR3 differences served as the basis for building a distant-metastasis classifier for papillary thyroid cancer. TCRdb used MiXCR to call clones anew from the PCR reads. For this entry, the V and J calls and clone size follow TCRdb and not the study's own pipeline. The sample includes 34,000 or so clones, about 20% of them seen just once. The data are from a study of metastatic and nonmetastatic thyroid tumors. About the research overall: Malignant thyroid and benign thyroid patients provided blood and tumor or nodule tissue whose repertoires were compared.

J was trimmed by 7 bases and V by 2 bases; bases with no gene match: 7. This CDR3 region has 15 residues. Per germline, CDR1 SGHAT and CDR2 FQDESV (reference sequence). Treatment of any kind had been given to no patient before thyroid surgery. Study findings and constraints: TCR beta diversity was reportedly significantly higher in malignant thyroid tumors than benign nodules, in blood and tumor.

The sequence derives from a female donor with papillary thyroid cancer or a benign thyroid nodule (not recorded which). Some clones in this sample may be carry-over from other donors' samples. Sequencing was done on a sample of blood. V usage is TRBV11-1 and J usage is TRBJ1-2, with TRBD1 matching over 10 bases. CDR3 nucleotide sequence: TGTGCCAGCAGCTTATCGCCCGGGACAGGGGTTGGCTACACCTTC. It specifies CASSLSPGTGVGYTF.